The 24 T cell receptor beta chains below come from one sample, sequenced in a study of T-cell reconstitution after alpha-beta-depleted transplantation in children. Findings of the study overall: Once a year had passed after transplant, T-cell counts and diversity came mostly from newly produced T cells.

These receptors have no identified antigens. Unique molecular identifiers were incorporated into the prepared TCRbeta library. TCRdb recomputed calls from the PCR reads with MiXCR, one row per CDR3 protein. Among around 270,000 distinct CDR3 sequences, approximately 7.3% were seen once, and the ten largest hold about 9.1%. Sequencing was performed on peripheral blood, taken 360 days after TCRalphabeta/CD19-depleted stem cell transplant. Every receptor here comes from a female patient aged 2-9 years who had a stem cell transplant for Fanconi anemia, so the T cells may come from the graft donor.

In this sample, this clonotype turned up a few times. The genes are TRBV28 and TRBJ2-3; D might be TRBD2 (5 bases). CDR1 and CDR2 from the germline V gene are MDHEN and SYDVKM. The CDR3 length is 13 residues. Between the trimmed V and J ends, which lost 2 bases and 8 bases, there was a span of 11 bases. The CDR3 coding sequence is TGTGCCAGCAGTTTAATTAAGGAGGTTACGCAGTATTTT. It translates to CASSLIKEVTQYF.

This clonotype was seen repeatedly, ten times or more. The rearrangement joins TRBV7-2 to TRBJ2-5; weak D call: TRBD1 (6 bases). The V gene's germline CDR1 is SGHTA and CDR2 FQGNSA. CDR3 size: 11 residues. V dropped 5 bases and J dropped 12 bases, with 13 bases sitting between them. The chain's CDR3 is CASSKGTQKYF. In DNA, the CDR3 is TGTGCCAGCAGCAAAGGGACACAAAAGTACTTC.

This clonotype came up a few times. This chain joins TRBV12-3 or TRBV12-4 and TRBJ1-3; D possibly corresponds to TRBD1 (5 bases). This CDR3 contains 14 residues. V dropped 6 bases and J dropped 3 bases, with 12 bases sitting between them. CDR3 amino acids: CASSLDIFGNTIYF. The DNA of the CDR3 is TGTGCCAGCAGCCTGGACATTTTTGGAAACACCATATATTTT.

This sequence joins TRBV20-1 and TRBJ2-2; 11 nucleotides match TRBD1. This CDR3 is 14 amino acids long. Trimming cost V 5 bases and J 6 bases; bases outside gene matches: 5. CDR1 is DFQATT, CDR2 SNEGSKA, per germline (reference sequence). For the CDR3, the DNA is TGCAGTGCTCTCGGACAGGGGGCATCCGGGGAGCTGTTTTTT. Translating gives CSALGQGASGELFF.

This clonotype occurred many times. V usage is TRBV6-5 and J usage is TRBJ2-1; D is possibly TRBD2 (5 bases). The V and J ends lost 3 bases and 8 bases respectively, with 14 bases between them. CDR1 and CDR2 from the germline V gene are MNHEY and SVGAGI. The CDR3 consists of 14 residues. The CDR3 DNA reads as TGTGCCAGCAGTTATCTCTCTTTCGGGGATGAGCAGTTCTTC. Encoded protein: CASSYLSFGDEQFF.

This clonotype was observed at least ten times. The gene calls are TRBV28 and TRBJ2-2, with a weak D call TRBD1 (5 bases). Germline lookup yields CDR1 MDHEN and CDR2 SYDVKM. The CDR3 sequence is 12 residues long. Between the trimmed V and J ends, which lost 7 bases and 8 bases, there was a span of 11 bases. The CDR3 here is CASTTGLGELFF. The CDR3 DNA sequence: TGTGCCAGCACCACAGGCCTTGGGGAGCTGTTTTTT.

The chain couples TRBV9 to TRBJ2-2, with D maybe TRBD2 (6 bases). CDR3 length: 15 residues. CDR1 is SGDLS and CDR2 is YYNGEE in the germline V gene. Deletions cut 4 bases from V and 4 bases from J, with 14 bases between. The CDR3 here is CASSPATRGTGELFF. The CDR3 DNA reads as TGTGCCAGCAGCCCAGCGACTAGGGGCACCGGGGAGCTGTTTTTT.

The sample holds a few counts of this clonotype. The chain couples TRBV6-6 to TRBJ1-2, with 8 nucleotides matching TRBD1. The junction had 7 bases not matched to a gene; V was cut back by 6 bases and J by 7 bases. The CDR3 is 13 residues long. Looked up from germline, CDR1 is MNHNY and CDR2 is SVGAGI (reference sequence). CDR3 nucleotides: TGTGCCAGCAGGCCAGTGACAGGGGCTGGCTACACCTTC. It codes for CASRPVTGAGYTF.

This clonotype was detected many times. V and J are TRBV28 and TRBJ2-7; D gene ambiguous. The germline V gene encodes CDR1 MDHEN and CDR2 SYDVKM. The CDR3 spans 13 residues. Trimming stripped 3 bases from V and 6 bases from J, with 12 bases between. CDR3 in amino acids: CASSFPHPTEQYF. CDR3 coding DNA: TGTGCCAGCAGTTTCCCACATCCTACCGAGCAGTACTTC.

This clonotype has ten or more counts. V usage is TRBV2 and J usage is TRBJ1-2, with D unclear. CDR1 and CDR2 from the germline V gene are SNHLY and FYNNEI. The CDR3 extends over 15 amino acids. Trimming took 3 bases from V and 6 from J, leaving 17 bases between them. The CDR3 loop is CASSDRTHPQDGYTF. The DNA of the CDR3 is TGTGCCAGCAGTGACAGAACCCATCCCCAGGATGGCTACACCTTC.

This clonotype was found many times. The CDR3 end shows no conserved phenylalanine or tryptophan, and so a read error is likely. It is unclear where the CDR3 begins or ends on the DNA, so no DNA is shown, and the CDR3 is as TCRdb lists it. This chain connects TRBV20-1 to TRBJ1-2. The germline V gene has CDR1 DFQATT and CDR2 SNEGSKA (reference sequence). A total of 8 residues make up the CDR3, ends included. The CDR3 protein is CSASRSVI.

The chain couples TRBV2 to TRBJ1-1; no definite D call. V lost 4 bases and J 8 bases, leaving 14 bases between the germline ends. The CDR3 length is 13 residues. Germline loops: CDR1 SNHLY, CDR2 FYNNEI. The CDR3 DNA is TGTGCCAGCAGTGGCGATGGTAGCCTCGAAGCTTTCTTT. Translating gives CASSGDGSLEAFF.

In its sample, this clonotype was seen a few times. This chain connects TRBV7-2 to TRBJ1-6; 8 positions match TRBD1. This CDR3 has 16 amino acids. The germline V gene encodes CDR1 SGHTA and CDR2 FQGNSA. The J segment lost 9 bases and the V segment lost 3 bases, leaving 10 bases of the junction unmatched. Here the CDR3 reads CASSFNRGDRSSPLHF. CDR3 nucleotide sequence: TGTGCCAGCAGCTTCAACAGGGGGGACAGGAGTTCACCCCTCCACTTT.

A few counts support this clonotype. The chain employs TRBV2 and TRBJ1-4; the match to TRBD1 covers 8 bases. The CDR3 totals 13 residues. Germline CDR1 SNHLY, CDR2 FYNNEI. After removal of 11 bases from V and 6 bases from J, the junction contained 8 bases not matched to a gene. The CDR3 sequence is CAVSDRVYEKLFF. As DNA, the CDR3 is TGTGCCGTTTCGGACAGGGTATATGAAAAACTGTTTTTT.

This clonotype came up a few times. J is TRBJ1-1 and V is TRBV6-6; unclear D gene. The CDR3 is 12 residues long. Germline CDR1 and CDR2: MNHNY and SVGAGI (reference sequence). V was clipped by 6 bases and J by 5 bases, with 10 bases between them. In nucleotides, the CDR3 is TGTGCCAGCAGCCGCGACGATACTGAAGCTTTCTTT. Its translation is CASSRDDTEAFF.

The V gene is TRBV6-1, the J gene TRBJ2-7; D is perhaps TRBD1 or TRBD2 (5 bases each). Trimming cost V 7 bases and J 2 bases, with 15 bases left between them. The CDR3 has 14 amino acids. Germline CDR1 is MNHNS and CDR2 is SASEGT. As DNA, the CDR3 is TGTGCCAGCAACCCACTGGGACGACCCTACGAGCAGTACGTC. Its protein product is CASNPLGRPYEQYV.

This clonotype was counted at least ten times. This sequence joins TRBV4-3 and TRBJ2-5; 10 bases agree with TRBD2. Germline-derived CDR1 and CDR2 are LGHNA and YSLEER. The CDR3 spans 17 residues. V was pared by 0 bases and J by 4 bases, with 8 bases of the junction left unmatched. In DNA, the CDR3 is TGCGCCAGCAGCCAAGATGGTCTAGCGGGGGAGGGAGAGACCCAGTACTTC. It codes for CASSQDGLAGEGETQYF.

This rearrangement joins TRBV5-1 to TRBJ2-7; no firm D call. Germline V gene sequence: CDR1 SGHRS, CDR2 YFSETQ. This CDR3 is built from 14 residues. The V and J ends lost 4 bases and 0 bases respectively, with 11 bases between them. CDR3 residues: CASSLTVASYEQYF. CDR3 nucleotide sequence: TGCGCCAGCAGCCTGACGGTAGCCTCCTACGAGCAGTACTTC.

This clonotype was seen many times. The chain couples TRBV5-1 to TRBJ2-7; 12 bases fit TRBD2. The CDR3 loop spans 16 amino acids. V gave up 0 bases and J gave up 4 bases; unmatched junction bases: 5. Germline V lookup: CDR1 SGHRS, CDR2 YFSETQ. CDR3 in amino acids: CASSLAPSGGAYEQYF. The CDR3 DNA reads TGCGCCAGCAGCTTGGCCCCTAGCGGGGGGGCTTACGAGCAGTACTTC.

This clonotype was recorded many times. The gene calls are TRBV4-1 and TRBJ1-1; D not certain. The germline V gene encodes CDR1 MGHRA and CDR2 YSYEKL. The CDR3 has 14 amino acids. Trimming shortened V by 4 bases and J by 2 bases, and 11 bases separated the two germline ends. This CDR3 reads CASSPRRPNTEAFF. CDR3 sequence (DNA): TGCGCCAGCAGCCCTCGACGCCCTAACACTGAAGCTTTCTTT.

The rearrangement uses TRBV4-1 and TRBJ1-1; perhaps TRBD1 as D (6 bases). The germline V gene has CDR1 MGHRA and CDR2 YSYEKL. With 2 bases removed from V and 1 base from J, the gap between germline ends came to 20 bases. This CDR3 comprises 18 residues. CDR3 sequence: CASSQRSGAVGGNTEAFF. CDR3 in DNA: TGCGCCAGCAGCCAAAGATCAGGGGCGGTTGGAGGGAACACTGAAGCTTTCTTT.

This clonotype was detected many times. V is TRBV6-1 and J is TRBJ2-3; D not certain. Germline CDR1 is MNHNS and CDR2 is SASEGT. Trimming took off 10 bases at V and 4 bases at J, with 15 bases between the two ends. CDR3 length: 13 residues. The CDR3 coding sequence is TGTGCCACCTTAGCTCCGGGTGCAGATACGCAGTATTTT. Protein sequence: CATLAPGADTQYF.

This chain links TRBV7-8 with TRBJ1-3, with a weak D call TRBD1 (6 bases). Germline CDR1 is SGHVS and CDR2 is FQNEAQ. The V end lost 3 bases, the J end lost 2 bases, and 11 bases lay between the germline ends. The CDR3 is 15 residues long. The DNA for the CDR3 is TGTGCCAGCAGCTTCTACAGGGACACTGGAAACACCATATATTTT. Protein sequence: CASSFYRDTGNTIYF. Full variable domain (remainder filled in from reference TRBV7-8 and TRBJ1-3): GAGVSQSPRYKVAKRGQDVALRCDPISGHVSLFWYQQALGQGPEFLTYFQNEAQLDKSGLPSDRFFAERPEGSVSTLKIQRTQQEDSAVYLCASSFYRDTGNTIYFGEGSWLTVV.

Points on this clonotype: A clone one base away is much larger, so this may be a read error. The CDR3 DNA reads as TGTGCCGGCAGTTTGGGGGTTCCAACTGAGCAGTTCTTC. Translated, it gives CAGSLGVPTEQFF. The J gene is TRBJ2-1, the V gene TRBV28; possibly TRBD1 or TRBD2 for D (5 bases each). The length of the CDR3 is 13 residues. CDR1 is MDHEN, CDR2 SYDVKM, per germline. Complete variable domain (other parts from reference TRBV28 and TRBJ2-1): DVKVTQSSRYLVKRTGEKVFLECVQDMDHENMFWYRQDPGLGLRLIYFSYDVKMKEKGDIPEGYSVSREKKERFSLILESASTNQTSMYLCAGSLGVPTEQFFGPGTRLTVL.